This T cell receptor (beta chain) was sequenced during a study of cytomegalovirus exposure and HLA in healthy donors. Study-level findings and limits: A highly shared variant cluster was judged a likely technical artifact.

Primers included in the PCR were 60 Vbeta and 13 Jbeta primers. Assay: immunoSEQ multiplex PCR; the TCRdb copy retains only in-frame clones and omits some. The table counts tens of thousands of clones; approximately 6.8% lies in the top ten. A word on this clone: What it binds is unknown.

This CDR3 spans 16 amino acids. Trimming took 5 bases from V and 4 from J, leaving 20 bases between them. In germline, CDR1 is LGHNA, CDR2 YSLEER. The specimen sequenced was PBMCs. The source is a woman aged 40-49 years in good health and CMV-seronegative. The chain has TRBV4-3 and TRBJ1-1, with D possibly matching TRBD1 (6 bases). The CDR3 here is CASSSQPQGDGTEAFF. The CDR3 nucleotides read TGCGCCAGCAGCTCACAGCCACAGGGAGATGGCACTGAAGCTTTCTTT.